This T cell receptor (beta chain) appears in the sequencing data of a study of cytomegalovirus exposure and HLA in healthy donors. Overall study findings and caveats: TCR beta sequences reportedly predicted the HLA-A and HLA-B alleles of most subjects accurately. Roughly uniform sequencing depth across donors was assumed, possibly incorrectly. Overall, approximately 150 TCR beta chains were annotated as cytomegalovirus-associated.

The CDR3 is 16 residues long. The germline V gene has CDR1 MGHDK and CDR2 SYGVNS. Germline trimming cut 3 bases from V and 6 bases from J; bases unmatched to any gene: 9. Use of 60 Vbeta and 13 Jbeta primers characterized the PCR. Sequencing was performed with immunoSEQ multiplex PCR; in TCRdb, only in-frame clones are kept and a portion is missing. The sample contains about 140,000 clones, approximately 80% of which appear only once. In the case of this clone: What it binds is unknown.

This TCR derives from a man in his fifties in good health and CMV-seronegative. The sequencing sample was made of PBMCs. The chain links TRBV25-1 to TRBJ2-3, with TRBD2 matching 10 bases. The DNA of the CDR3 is TGTGCCAGCAGTGATCTTAGCGGGGGGTTGTTGGATACGCAGTATTTT. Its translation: CASSDLSGGLLDTQYF.